This T cell receptor beta chain was identified in a study of T cells in Graves' hyperthyroidism and ophthalmopathy (dated by TCRdb to about 2019). Study-level background: Peripheral blood samples were taken at the time of initial diagnosis, prior to any treatment. To identify distinguishing TCR V-J signatures, a discovery cohort of some 99 patients was used, comprising 43 with Graves' ophthalmopathy and around 57 with stable Graves' hyperthyroidism. Whether ophthalmopathy could be predicted prospectively was tested in an independent validation cohort made up of approximately 19 hyperthyroidism patients plus 17 patients who later progressed to ophthalmopathy. The 95 to 100 discovery patients were randomly split 7:3 into training and test sets. The study also compared thyroid tissue and blood T-cell repertoires from a handful of Graves' hyperthyroidism patients. After sampling, hyperthyroidism patients received methimazole starting at 30 mg daily, and ophthalmopathy patients received high-dose intravenous methylprednisolone. TCR Vbeta CDR3 sequencing of 130 to 150 peripheral blood samples (about 45 ophthalmopathy, about 80 hyperthyroidism and around 17 progressor patients) is reported in the paper.

From the cysteine up to the phenylalanine, the CDR3 has a length of 9 residues. The read is trimmed to its CDR3 DNA, 27 bases read in frame from base 1. CDR1 and CDR2 (SNHLY, FYNNEI) derive from the germline V gene. V loses 9 bases, J loses 10 bases, and the germline ends lie 8 bases apart. The research as a whole found: Most expanded thyroid clonotypes (frequency above 0.001) were also found in blood, which suggests that blood repertoires may mirror thyroid immune responses. In validation, the model predicted progression to ophthalmopathy with roughly 70% sensitivity and about 73% specificity, a median of 6.5 months before onset. Sample size was not statistically predetermined, and investigators were not blinded to group allocation. A 13 V-J signature model separated ophthalmopathy from stable hyperthyroidism, with 87.88% sensitivity and around 84% specificity in cross-validation and 80%/75% in testing.

A patient counted as having stable Graves' hyperthyroidism if no progression to ophthalmopathy occurred over 18 months of follow-up. Hyperthyroidism patients were aged 18 to 65 years and newly diagnosed, with disease duration of less than 2 months. The study excluded patients with uncontrolled infections, other autoimmune diseases, pregnancy or lactation. Diagnoses relied on clinical symptoms, serum thyroxine and TRAb, thyroid ultrasound and orbital computed tomography. PBMCs were isolated from 10 ml of fresh peripheral blood by Ficoll-Paque density gradient centrifugation. Total RNA was extracted with Trizol reagent, and quality was checked on an Agilent 2100 Bioanalyzer. This clonotype has at least ten counts. Its antigen specificity is not known. No much larger clone exists at a distance of one base, and base qualities are not known. The TCR beta CDR3 regions were amplified from the RNA transcripts. For the first round of RT-PCR on the TCR CDR3, the HTBI primer set was used together with the Qiagen OneStep RT-PCR kit. The libraries were constructed in a second round of multiplex PCR and then size-selected and purified. Libraries were sequenced paired-end with 100 bp reads on an Illumina HiSeq2000. On the study's bioinformatics: Raw data were processed with SOAPnuke, discarding reads with adapters, uncalled bases, mean Phred below 15, or no exact constant-primer or identifier match. High-quality paired reads were merged using COPE v1.2.5, and each unique nucleotide sequence was defined as a clonotype. MiTCR v1.1 was used to align clonotypes to the IMGT TRBV, TRBD and TRBJ reference segments. The analysis was restricted to V-J combinations with a frequency above 0.0001, which together covered approximately 99% of the repertoires. A TCS score was defined as the ratio of F50 (clonal expansion) to E x V (chaos), with BLOSUM62-based TCRdist applied between CDR3 peptides within each V-J. Welch's t-statistics and random forest reduced around 550 V-J features to 13, which were used in a naive Bayes classifier (R e1071). TCRdb ran its own pipeline on the public reads, namely fastp trimming at Q25 and MiXCR clone calling, and kept in-frame beta chains. CDR3 protein duplicates are merged, each entry listing the most common genes and DNA. The V and J calls reflect TCRdb's pipeline rather than the authors' work. This sample has some 270,000 distinct CDR3 sequences in its table, and roughly an eighth of those were observed once. Approximately 7.9% of the sample is in the top ten clones.

The TCR comes from a woman aged 40 to 50 with Graves' hyperthyroidism. Sequencing was carried out using blood. The sequence joins TRBV2 to TRBJ2-3; no D gene is confidently identified. The sequenced DNA: TGTGCCAGAGTGATGTCGCAGTATTTT. Its protein is CARVMSQYF.